This T cell receptor (beta chain) is from a study of CD8 T cells in Susac syndrome. The CDR3 covers 17 residues. Trimming removed 3 bases at V and 5 bases at J, with 22 bases between. CDR1 and CDR2 (germline): MNHEY, SVGEGT. Random hexamers served to reverse transcribe about 0.5 to 1 ug RNA. An immunoSEQ multiplex PCR amplified TCR beta CDR3 over 54 Vbeta and 13 Jbeta. TCRdb re-derived calls from the immunoSEQ multiplex PCR reads in MiXCR, one entry per CDR3 protein. The sample lists 350,000 to 550,000 distinct CDR3 sequences; more than 70% were seen once. This clonotype was obtained from a human donor with multiple sclerosis. The specimen was CD8+ T cells from PBMCs. The chain has TRBV6-2 or TRBV6-3 and TRBJ1-2, with D tentatively TRBD1 (5 bases). The CDR3 is CASSYRPGSHGWYGYTF. DNA of the CDR3: TGTGCCAGCAGTTATCGGCCAGGGAGTCACGGCTGGTATGGCTACACCTTC.